There are many counts of the clone carrying this TCR beta chain. Its antigen is as yet unknown. 5'RACE template switching generated TCR cDNA, adding a universal primer site and UMIs. TCRdb re-called the 5' RACE reads with MiXCR, one entry per CDR3 protein. The table has a few hundred thousand distinct CDR3 sequences, about 5.2% seen once. The sample is drawn from a study of T cells after yellow fever vaccination. Study-level findings and limits: Abundant clonotypes from the bulk population could have been carried over as contaminants into FACS-sorted repertoires. Post-booster repertoires again held most primary-vaccination clones (around 95% CD4, 75% to 90% CD8). Peaking on day 5 versus 15, the secondary response was faster but weaker.

Germline CDR1 and CDR2: SGHRS and YFSETQ. V lost 6 bases, J lost 1 base, and 16 bases lay in between. The CDR3 is made up of 16 amino acids. This material consisted of CD4+ T cells sorted from PBMCs, taken on the day of the yellow fever booster vaccination. The sequence was collected from a man aged 18 to 30 who received the YFV17D yellow fever vaccine. The rearrangement links TRBV5-1 to TRBJ2-2; perhaps TRBD2 as D (7 bases). The CDR3 DNA reads TGCGCCAGCAACCTGGGGGGGGCAGTGAACACCGGGGAGCTGTTTTTT. Amino acids: CASNLGGAVNTGELFF.